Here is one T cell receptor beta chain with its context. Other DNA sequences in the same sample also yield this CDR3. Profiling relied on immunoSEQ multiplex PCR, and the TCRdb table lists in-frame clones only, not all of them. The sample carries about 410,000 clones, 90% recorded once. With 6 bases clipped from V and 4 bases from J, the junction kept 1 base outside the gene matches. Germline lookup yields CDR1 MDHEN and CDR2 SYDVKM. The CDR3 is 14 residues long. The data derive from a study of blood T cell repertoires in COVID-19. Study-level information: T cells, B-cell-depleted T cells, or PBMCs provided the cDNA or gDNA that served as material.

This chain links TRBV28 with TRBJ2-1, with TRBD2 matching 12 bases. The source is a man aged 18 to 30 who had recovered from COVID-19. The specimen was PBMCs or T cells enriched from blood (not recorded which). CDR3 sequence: CASRLAGGYNEQFF. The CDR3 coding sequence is TGTGCCAGCAGACTAGCGGGGGGATACAATGAGCAGTTCTTC.